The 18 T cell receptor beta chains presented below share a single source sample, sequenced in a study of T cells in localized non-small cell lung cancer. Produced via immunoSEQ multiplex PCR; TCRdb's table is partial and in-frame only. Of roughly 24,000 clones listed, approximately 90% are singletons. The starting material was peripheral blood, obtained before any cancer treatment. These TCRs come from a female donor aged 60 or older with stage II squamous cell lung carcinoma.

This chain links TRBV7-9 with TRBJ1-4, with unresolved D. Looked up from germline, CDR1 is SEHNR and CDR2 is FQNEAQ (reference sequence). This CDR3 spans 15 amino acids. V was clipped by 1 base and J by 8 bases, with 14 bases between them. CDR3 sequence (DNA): TGTGCCAGCAGCTTAGTGCTCCCAAAGGGCGAAAAACTGTTTTTT. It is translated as CASSLVLPKGEKLFF.

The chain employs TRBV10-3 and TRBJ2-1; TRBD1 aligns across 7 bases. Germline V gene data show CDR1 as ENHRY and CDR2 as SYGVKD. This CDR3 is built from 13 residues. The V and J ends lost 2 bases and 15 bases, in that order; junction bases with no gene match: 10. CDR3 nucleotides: TGTGCCATCAGTGAGCATGGGACAGCCGGGACGTTCTTC. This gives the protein CAISEHGTAGTFF.

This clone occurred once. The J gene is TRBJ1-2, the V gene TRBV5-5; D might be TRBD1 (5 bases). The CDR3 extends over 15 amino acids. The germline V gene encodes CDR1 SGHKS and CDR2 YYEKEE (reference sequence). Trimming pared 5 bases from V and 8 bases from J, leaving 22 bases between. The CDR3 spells CASSSEVGDLYGYTF. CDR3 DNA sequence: TGTGCCAGCAGTTCGGAAGTGGGGGATCTCTACGGCTACACCTTC.

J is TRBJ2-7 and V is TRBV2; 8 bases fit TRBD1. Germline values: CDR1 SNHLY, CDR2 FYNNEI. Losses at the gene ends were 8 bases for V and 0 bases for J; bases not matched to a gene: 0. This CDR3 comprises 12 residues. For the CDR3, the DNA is TGTGCCAGCGGACAGGGCTCCTACGAGCAGTACTTC. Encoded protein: CASGQGSYEQYF.

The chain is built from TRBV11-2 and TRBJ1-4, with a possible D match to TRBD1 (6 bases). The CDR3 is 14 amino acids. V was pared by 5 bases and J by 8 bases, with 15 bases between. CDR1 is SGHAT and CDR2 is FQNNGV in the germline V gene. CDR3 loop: CASSNTQGREKLFF. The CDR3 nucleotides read TGTGCCAGCAGCAACACACAGGGAAGGGAAAAACTGTTTTTT.

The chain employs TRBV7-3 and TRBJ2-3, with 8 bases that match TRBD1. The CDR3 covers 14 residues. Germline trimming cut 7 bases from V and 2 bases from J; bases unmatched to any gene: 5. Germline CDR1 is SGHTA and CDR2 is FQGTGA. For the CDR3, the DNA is TGTGCCAGCAAAAGACAGGGGATCACAGATACGCAGTATTTT. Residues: CASKRQGITDTQYF.

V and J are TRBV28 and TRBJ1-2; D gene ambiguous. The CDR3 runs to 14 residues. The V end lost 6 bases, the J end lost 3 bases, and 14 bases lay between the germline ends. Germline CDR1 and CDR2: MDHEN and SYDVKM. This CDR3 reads CASSGPREYYGYTF. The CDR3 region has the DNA TGTGCCAGCAGCGGGCCTAGAGAATACTATGGCTACACCTTC.

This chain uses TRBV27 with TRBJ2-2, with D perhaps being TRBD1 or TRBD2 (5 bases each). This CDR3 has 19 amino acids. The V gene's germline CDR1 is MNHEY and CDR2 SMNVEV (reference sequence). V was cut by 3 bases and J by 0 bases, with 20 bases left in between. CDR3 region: CASSFRIRDAPANTGELFF. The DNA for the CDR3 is TGTGCCAGCAGTTTCAGAATCCGGGACGCCCCCGCGAACACCGGGGAGCTGTTTTTT.

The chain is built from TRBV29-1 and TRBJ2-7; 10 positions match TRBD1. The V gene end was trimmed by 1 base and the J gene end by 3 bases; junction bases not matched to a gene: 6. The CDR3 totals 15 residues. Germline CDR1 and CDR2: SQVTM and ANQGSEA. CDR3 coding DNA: TGCAGCGTTGAAGTCCCGGGACAGGGGTTCTACGAGCAGTACTTC. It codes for CSVEVPGQGFYEQYF.

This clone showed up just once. The CDR3 reads CASSEGGAWGYTF. The DNA of the CDR3 is TGTGCCAGCAGTGAAGGAGGGGCGTGGGGCTACACCTTC. This chain joins TRBV6-1 and TRBJ1-2; D perhaps matches TRBD1 (5 bases). Germline V gives CDR1 MNHNS, CDR2 SASEGT. Between the trimmed V and J ends, which lost 1 base and 8 bases, there was a span of 11 bases. This CDR3 spans 13 amino acids.

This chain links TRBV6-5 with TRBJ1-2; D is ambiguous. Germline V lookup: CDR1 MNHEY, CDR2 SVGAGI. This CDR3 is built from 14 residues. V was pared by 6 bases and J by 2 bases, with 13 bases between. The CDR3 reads CASSPVASNYGYTF. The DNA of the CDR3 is TGTGCCAGCAGCCCCGTAGCTTCAAACTATGGCTACACCTTC.

This CDR3 is CASSLVGGTNEKLFF. As DNA, the CDR3 is TGCGCCAGCAGCTTGGTCGGTGGTACTAATGAAAAACTGTTTTTT. The chain has TRBV5-1 and TRBJ1-4, with D unclear. Germline V gives CDR1 SGHRS, CDR2 YFSETQ. V lost 0 bases to trimming and J lost 2 bases, with 8 bases between them. The CDR3 runs to 15 residues. Combining the CDR3 with reference TRBV5-1 and TRBJ1-4 gives the whole variable domain KAGVTQTPRYLIKTRGQQVTLSCSPISGHRSVSWYQQTPGQGLQFLFEYFSETQRNKGNFPGRFSGRQFSNSRSEMNVSTLELGDSALYLCASSLVGGTNEKLFFGSGTQLSVL.

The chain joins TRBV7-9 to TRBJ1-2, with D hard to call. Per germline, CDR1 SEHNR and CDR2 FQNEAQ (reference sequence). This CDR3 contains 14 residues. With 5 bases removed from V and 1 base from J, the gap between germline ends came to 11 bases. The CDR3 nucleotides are TGTGCCAGCAGCCCCCAAGTCGGTAACTATGGCTACACCTTC. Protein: CASSPQVGNYGYTF.

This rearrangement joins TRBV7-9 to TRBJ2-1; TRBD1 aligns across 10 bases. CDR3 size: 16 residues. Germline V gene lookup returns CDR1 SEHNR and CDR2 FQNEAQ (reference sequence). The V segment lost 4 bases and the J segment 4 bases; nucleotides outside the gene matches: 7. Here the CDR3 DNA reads TGTGCCAGCAGCTCCTTTCGGGGACAGGGGTACAATGAGCAGTTCTTC. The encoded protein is CASSSFRGQGYNEQFF.

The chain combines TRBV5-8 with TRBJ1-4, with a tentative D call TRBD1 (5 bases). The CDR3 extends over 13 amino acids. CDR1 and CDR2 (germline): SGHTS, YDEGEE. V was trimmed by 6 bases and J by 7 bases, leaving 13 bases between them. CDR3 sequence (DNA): TGTGCCAGCATATGGGGCGACGGTGAAAAACTGTTTTTT. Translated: CASIWGDGEKLFF.

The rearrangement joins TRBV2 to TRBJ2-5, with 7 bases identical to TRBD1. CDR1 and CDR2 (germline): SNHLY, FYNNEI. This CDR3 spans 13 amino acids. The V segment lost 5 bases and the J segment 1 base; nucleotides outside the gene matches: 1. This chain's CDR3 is CASSRQGQETQYF. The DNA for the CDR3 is TGTGCCAGCAGTAGACAGGGCCAAGAGACCCAGTACTTC. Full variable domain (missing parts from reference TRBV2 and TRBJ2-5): EPEVTQTPSHQVTQMGQEVILRCVPISNHLYFYWYRQILGQKVEFLVSFYNNEISEKSEIFDDQFSVERPDGSNFTLKIRSTKLEDSAMYFCASSRQGQETQYFGPGTRLLVL.

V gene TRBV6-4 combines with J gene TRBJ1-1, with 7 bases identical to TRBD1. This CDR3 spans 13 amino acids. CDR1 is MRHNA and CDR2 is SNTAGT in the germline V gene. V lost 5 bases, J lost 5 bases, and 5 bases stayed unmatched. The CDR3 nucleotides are TGTGCCAGCAGTCGACAGGGTGGGACTGAAGCTTTCTTT. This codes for CASSRQGGTEAFF.

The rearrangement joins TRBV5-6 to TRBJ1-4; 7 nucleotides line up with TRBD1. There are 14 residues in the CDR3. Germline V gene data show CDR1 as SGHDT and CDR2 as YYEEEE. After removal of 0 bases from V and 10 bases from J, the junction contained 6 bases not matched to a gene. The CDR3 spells CASSLDRGRGKLFF. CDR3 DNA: TGTGCCAGCAGCTTGGACAGGGGTAGGGGAAAACTGTTTTTT.